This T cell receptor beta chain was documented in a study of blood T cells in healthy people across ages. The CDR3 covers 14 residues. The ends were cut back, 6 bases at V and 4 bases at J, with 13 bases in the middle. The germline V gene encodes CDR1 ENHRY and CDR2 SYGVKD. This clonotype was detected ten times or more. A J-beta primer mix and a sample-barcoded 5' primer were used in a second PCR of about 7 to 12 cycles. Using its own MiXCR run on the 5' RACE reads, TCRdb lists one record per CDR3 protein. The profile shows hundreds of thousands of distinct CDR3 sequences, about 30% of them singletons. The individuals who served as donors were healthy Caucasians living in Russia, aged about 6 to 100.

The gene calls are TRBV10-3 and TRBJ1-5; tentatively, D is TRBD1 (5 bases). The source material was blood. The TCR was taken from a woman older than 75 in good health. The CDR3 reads CAIRGDGGNQPQHF. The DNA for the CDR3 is TGTGCCATCAGGGGAGACGGGGGAAATCAGCCCCAGCATTTT.